This TCR beta chain was sequenced for a study of regulatory T cells in long-lasting Graves disease. The germline V gene encodes CDR1 MNHNS and CDR2 SASEGT. After removal of 6 bases from V and 8 bases from J, the junction contained 12 bases not matched to a gene. The length of the CDR3 is 14 residues. Combining iRepertoire HTBI primers with Arm-PCR of CDR3 regions, the authors built TCR beta libraries. One entry per CDR3 protein, called by TCRdb with MiXCR from the multiplex PCR reads. The sample records approximately 490,000 distinct CDR3 sequences, roughly 17% being singletons. Time point reported: newly diagnosed GD, antithyroid drugs for less than 3 months. PBMC-derived RNA was used for the TCR library. The patient group derived from an endocrinology department in Xi'an, China. The same data also contributed to another study, on T cells in Graves' hyperthyroidism and ophthalmopathy. That report adds: Every diagnosis used clinical symptoms, serum thyroxine and TRAb, thyroid ultrasound and orbital computed tomography. Expanded thyroid clonotypes (above 0.001) were mostly also found in blood.

The starting material was peripheral blood mononuclear cells (PBMCs), obtained at new diagnosis, from a patient treated with antithyroid drugs. The chain couples TRBV6-1 to TRBJ1-2; TRBD1 matches 7 bases. This receptor was taken from a man aged 35-49 years with Graves disease. In DNA, the CDR3 is TGTGCCAGCAGCGACAGGGCGATTCGTGGAGGCTACACCTTC. Protein: CASSDRAIRGGYTF.